This T cell receptor (beta chain) was identified during a study of T cell changes during pregnancy in multiple sclerosis. This clone was seen a single time. Method: immunoSEQ multiplex PCR; TCRdb's copy keeps in-frame clones and lacks some. The sample lists tens of thousands of clones; approximately 92% were seen once. Per the germline V gene, CDR1 is MNHNS and CDR2 is SASEGT. The CDR3 spans 17 residues. V lost 4 bases to trimming and J lost 2 bases, with 19 bases between them. This receptor was identified in a female donor with multiple sclerosis, enrolled in a pregnancy study. This chain connects TRBV6-1 to TRBJ2-3, with D maybe TRBD2 (6 bases). Sequencing was performed on CD4+ T cells from peripheral blood mononuclear cells, taken in the third trimester of pregnancy. The CDR3 sequence: CASSGARGSLPTDTQYF. The CDR3 region has the DNA TGTGCCAGCAGTGGAGCCCGGGGGAGCCTACCCACAGATACGCAGTATTTT.